This TCR beta chain was retrieved from a study of molecular identifiers for immune sequencing clone quantification. Study context: Replicate RNA from about 20,000 or 100,000 naive CD8 T cells formed five aliquots; four were sequenced.

Study-level points and caveats: Clones of above 20 RNA copies carried over 97% of effector molecules; in naive cells they carried under 1%. Because of identical TCR molecules sharing a barcode, sizes of highly expanded clones could be underestimated.

This clonotype was seen at least ten times. Antigen: not known. Germline CDR1 is SEHNR and CDR2 is FQNEAQ (reference sequence). The length of the CDR3 is 14 residues. V was pared by 1 base and J by 1 base, with 7 bases between. TCR libraries were built in bulk with a published protocol and specific TCR primers. A single record per CDR3 protein comes from TCRdb applying MiXCR to the PCR reads. This table has tens of thousands of distinct CDR3 sequences, around a sixth appearing once. Sequencing was carried out using naive CD8+ T cells from blood, with Jurkat cell RNA spiked in. Subset specified: FACS-sorted CD8+CD4-CCR7+CD45RA+ naive T cells. The receptor's source is a human donor in good health. Some libraries in this study had Jurkat cell RNA spiked in. The rearrangement links TRBV7-9 to TRBJ1-1; D uncertain. The CDR3 DNA is TGTGCCAGCAGCTTAGAATCGGGGAACACTGAAGCTTTCTTT. Translating it yields CASSLESGNTEAFF. Complete variable domain (other parts from reference TRBV7-9 and TRBJ1-1): DTGVSQNPRHKITKRGQNVTFRCDPISEHNRLYWYRQTLGQGPEFLTYFQNEAQLEKSRLLSDRFSAERPKGSFSTLEIQRTEQGDSAMYLCASSLESGNTEAFFGQGTRLTVV.